This TCR beta chain was sequenced in a study of beta chain features in type 1 diabetes. Notes on the study in general: TCRB CDR3s from Type 1 diabetes patients were moderately but significantly shorter in all four CD4+ subsets. Patients with type 1 diabetes carried fewer insertions and had more deletions at their VDJ junctions.

Researchers reported sorting CD4+ naive, central memory, regulatory and stem cell-like memory cells via CD45RO/CCR7/CD25/CD127/CD95/CD27. Remarks on this clone: Its antigen is unknown.

Every bit of the isolated RNA underwent reverse transcription, so sequencing read expressed TCRB transcripts. Produced via immunoSEQ multiplex PCR; TCRdb's table is partial and in-frame only. Among a few hundred thousand clones listed, 13% were seen once. The sequencing sample was made of naive CD4+ T cells from blood. The sequence derives from a woman under 30 with type 1 diabetes.

In nucleotides, the CDR3 is TGTGCCAGCAGTCGTACAGGGTTCCCCTCTGGGGCCAACGTCCTGACTTTC. It translates to CASSRTGFPSGANVLTF. The chain uses TRBV27 and TRBJ2-6, with D tentatively TRBD1 (6 bases). V dropped 5 bases and J dropped 0 bases, with 14 bases sitting between them. CDR3 length: 17 residues. The germline gives CDR1 MNHEY, CDR2 SMNVEV (reference sequence).